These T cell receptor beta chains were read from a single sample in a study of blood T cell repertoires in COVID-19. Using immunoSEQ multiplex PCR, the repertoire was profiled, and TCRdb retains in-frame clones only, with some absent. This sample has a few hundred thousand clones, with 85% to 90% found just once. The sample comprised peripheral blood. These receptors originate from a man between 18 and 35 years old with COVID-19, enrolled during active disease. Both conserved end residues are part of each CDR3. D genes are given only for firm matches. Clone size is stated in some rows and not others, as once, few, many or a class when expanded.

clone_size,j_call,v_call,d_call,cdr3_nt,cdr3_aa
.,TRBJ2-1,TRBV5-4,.,TGTGCCAGCAGCTTGAGCCAGGGAGAGCAGTTCTTC,CASSLSQGEQFF
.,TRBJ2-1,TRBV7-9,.,TGTGCCAGCAGCCCGGACATATCTTACAATGAGCAGTTCTTC,CASSPDISYNEQFF
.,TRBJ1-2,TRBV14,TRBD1,TGTGCCAGCAGCCAAGGACAGGGGGATGGCTACACCTTC,CASSQGQGDGYTF
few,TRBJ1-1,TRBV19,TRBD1,TGTGCCAGTATTGACAGGGAGGTGTACACTGAAGCTTTCTTT,CASIDREVYTEAFF
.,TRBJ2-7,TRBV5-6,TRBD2,TGTGCCAGCAGAGAGGTAGCGGGGCGGGACGAGCAGTACTTC,CASREVAGRDEQYF
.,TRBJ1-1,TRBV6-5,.,TGTGCCAGCAGTTATTCAGGGATGAACACTGAAGCTTTCTTT,CASSYSGMNTEAFF
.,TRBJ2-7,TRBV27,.,TGTGCCAGCAGCCCCGGCGGGCCCACCTACGAGCAGTACTTC,CASSPGGPTYEQYF
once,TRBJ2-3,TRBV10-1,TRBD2,TGCGCCAGCAGTGAGTCGCTAGCGGGGGGGCCCGATACGCAGTATTTT,CASSESLAGGPDTQYF
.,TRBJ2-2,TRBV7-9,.,TGTGCCAGCGTTAAGACAGGGAACACCGGGGAGCTGTTTTTT,CASVKTGNTGELFF
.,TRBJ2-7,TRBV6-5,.,TGTGCCAGCAGGGACATCTCCTACGAGCAGTACTTC,CASRDISYEQYF
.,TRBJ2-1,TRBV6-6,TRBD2,TGTGCCAGCAGCCTTCTAACTAGCGGGGGGGAGTTCTTC,CASSLLTSGGEFF
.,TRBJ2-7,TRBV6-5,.,TGTGCCAGCAGCGAGTCTAGCTACGAGCAGTACTTC,CASSESSYEQYF
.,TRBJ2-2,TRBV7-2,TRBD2,TGTGCCAGCAGCTTAATGACGGGAGGTACCGGGGAGCTGTTTTTT,CASSLMTGGTGELFF
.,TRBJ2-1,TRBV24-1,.,TGTGCCACCAGTGATTCCGGGACTGCCCTTGGGGACAATGAGCAGTTCTTC,CATSDSGTALGDNEQFF
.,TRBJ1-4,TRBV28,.,TGTGCCAGCAGTCACCGGGACATAGGTGTAAAACTGTTTTTT,CASSHRDIGVKLFF
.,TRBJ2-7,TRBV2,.,TGTGCCAGCAGTGTGGGTCAGGGAAGCGCGGCCTACGAGCAGTACTTC,CASSVGQGSAAYEQYF
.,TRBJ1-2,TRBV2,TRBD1,TGTGCCAGCAGCGGAAACGCCCCGACAGGGGCCTATGGCTACACCTTC,CASSGNAPTGAYGYTF
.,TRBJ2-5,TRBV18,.,TGTGCCAGCTCTGAGGCGGAGACCCAGTACTTC,CASSEAETQYF
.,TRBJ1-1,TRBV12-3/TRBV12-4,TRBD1,TGTGCCAGCAGGGGGACAGGACCCCTCGAAGCTTTCTTT,CASRGTGPLEAFF
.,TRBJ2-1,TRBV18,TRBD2,TGTGCCAGCTCATTCTACGGGGCTAGCGGGGGCCAAGGTCTCAATGAGCAGTTCTTC,CASSFYGASGGQGLNEQFF
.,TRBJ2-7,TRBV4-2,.,TGTGCCAGCAGCCCCGGTTCCGGAGGAGCGCCCAGCTCCTACGAGCAGTACTTC,CASSPGSGGAPSSYEQYF
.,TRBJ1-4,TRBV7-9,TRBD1,TGTGCCAGCAGCCAACCCGGGACAGGGGATGAAAAACTGTTTTTT,CASSQPGTGDEKLFF
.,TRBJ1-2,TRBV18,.,TGTGCCAGCTCAGCCCCTCGGGGGGCGTCGGGCTACACCTTC,CASSAPRGASGYTF
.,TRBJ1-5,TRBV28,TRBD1,TGTGCCAGCAGTTTGACAGGGGGGACGATCGGCCAGCCCCAGCATTTT,CASSLTGGTIGQPQHF
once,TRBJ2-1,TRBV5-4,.,TGTGCCAGCGGGCCCCGTCCACAAACCTCCTACAATGAGCAGTTCTTC,CASGPRPQTSYNEQFF
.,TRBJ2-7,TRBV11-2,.,TGTGCCAGCAGCCCCCTCGGAGGGGCTTACGAGCAGTACTTC,CASSPLGGAYEQYF
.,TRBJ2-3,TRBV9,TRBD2,TGTGCCAGCAGCTTAGCTCGTGGTAGCGGGGGGTCTAGCACAGATACGCAGTATTTT,CASSLARGSGGSSTDTQYF
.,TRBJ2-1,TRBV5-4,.,TGTGCCAGCAGCTCCTCGGTAGCGGACTACAATGAGCAGTTCTTC,CASSSSVADYNEQFF
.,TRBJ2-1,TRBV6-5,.,TGTGCCAGCAGTTACGGATCGCGGGTTAGCGAGCAGTTCTTC,CASSYGSRVSEQFF
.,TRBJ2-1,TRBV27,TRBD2,TGTGCCAGCAGTTTACAAGGGGGACTAGCAGTTAATGAGCAGTTCTTC,CASSLQGGLAVNEQFF
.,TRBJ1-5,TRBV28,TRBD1,TGTGCCAGCACTTCACCAACAGGGGTGGGAAGACAGCCCCAGCATTTT,CASTSPTGVGRQPQHF
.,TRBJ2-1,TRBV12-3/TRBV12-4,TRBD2,TGTGCCAGCAGTACGGGGGGAAACAATGAGCAGTTCTTC,CASSTGGNNEQFF
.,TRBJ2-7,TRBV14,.,TGTGCCAGCAGCCGAGCCGGGACTTTTAAAGCCTACGAGCAGTACTTC,CASSRAGTFKAYEQYF
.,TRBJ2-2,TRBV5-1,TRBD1,TGCGCCAGCAGCTGGACAGGGAACACCGGGGAGCTGTTTTTT,CASSWTGNTGELFF
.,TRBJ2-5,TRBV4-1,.,TGCGCCAGCAGCCAGGCAGGGGTTGAAGAGACCCAGTACTTC,CASSQAGVEETQYF
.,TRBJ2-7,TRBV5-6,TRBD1,TGTGCCAGCAGCTTGGGGACAGGGGACGAGCAGTACTTC,CASSLGTGDEQYF
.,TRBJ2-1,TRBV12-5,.,TGTGCTAGTGGGGATACTAGTTACAATGAGCAGTTCTTC,CASGDTSYNEQFF
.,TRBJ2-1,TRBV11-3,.,TGTGCCAGCAGCGAGAGGGATACGGTGATCAATGAGCAGTTCTTC,CASSERDTVINEQFF
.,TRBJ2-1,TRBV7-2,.,TGTGCCAGCACCCAACGGTTTGCGGGCAATGAGCAGTTCTTC,CASTQRFAGNEQFF
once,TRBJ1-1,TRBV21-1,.,TGTGCCAGCAGCCCTGGGGCAGGGGGAGCTTTCTTT,CASSPGAGGAFF
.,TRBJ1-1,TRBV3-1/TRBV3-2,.,TGTGCCAGCAGCCTCGGGGAGAACACTGAAGCTTTCTTT,CASSLGENTEAFF
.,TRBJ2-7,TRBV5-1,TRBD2,TGCGCCAGCAGCTTGGTTCCCGGGACTAGCGGTTCCTACGAGCAGTACTTC,CASSLVPGTSGSYEQYF
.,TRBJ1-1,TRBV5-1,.,TGCGCCAGCAGCTTGGCTGGGGCGCGGGGCACTGAAGCTTTCTTT,CASSLAGARGTEAFF
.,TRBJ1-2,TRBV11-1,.,TGTGCCAGCAGCTTAGACCGCCAGGCCGCCAGGGGCTACACCTTC,CASSLDRQAARGYTF
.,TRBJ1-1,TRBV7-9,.,TGTGCCAGCAGCCGCCAAGGGGCTCTGAACACTGAAGCTTTCTTT,CASSRQGALNTEAFF
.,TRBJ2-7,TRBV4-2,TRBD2,TGTGCCAGCAGCCAAGATGGGACTAGCGGGAGGTTCTCCTACGAGCAGTACTTC,CASSQDGTSGRFSYEQYF
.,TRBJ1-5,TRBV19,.,TGTGCCAGTAGTACTGGTGATAGTCACTTAATCCGCAATCAGCCCCAGCATTTT,CASSTGDSHLIRNQPQHF
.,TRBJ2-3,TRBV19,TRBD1,TGTGCCAGCGGACAGGGGCGAACAGATACGCAGTATTTT,CASGQGRTDTQYF
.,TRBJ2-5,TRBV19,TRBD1,TGTGCCAGTAGTACGGGACAGGGAATCAAAGAGACCCAGTACTTC,CASSTGQGIKETQYF
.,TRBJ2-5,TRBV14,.,TGTGCCAGCAGCCAATTGTGGTCGGAGGGGGCGACGGAGACCCAGTACTTC,CASSQLWSEGATETQYF
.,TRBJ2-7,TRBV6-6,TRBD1,TGTGCCGCACAAAGGGACAGCCTTTCCTACGAGCAGTACTTC,CAAQRDSLSYEQYF
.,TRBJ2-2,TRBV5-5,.,TGTGCCAGCAGCTTGCGTGGGGGGGCCGGCACCGGGGAGCTGTTTTTT,CASSLRGGAGTGELFF
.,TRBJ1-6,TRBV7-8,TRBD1,TGTGCCAGCAGCCCGTTGACAGGGGAGGGCTCACCCCTCCACTTT,CASSPLTGEGSPLHF
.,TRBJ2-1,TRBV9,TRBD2,TGTGCCAGCAGCGTAGTCGAGCGGGAACACAATGAGCAGTTCTTC,CASSVVEREHNEQFF
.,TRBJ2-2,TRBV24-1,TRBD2,TGTGCCACCAGTGATTTTGGGGGAGGGCCCTCTCCCGGGGAGCTGTTTTTT,CATSDFGGGPSPGELFF
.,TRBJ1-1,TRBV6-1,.,TGTGCCAGCAGTGAAGTAGCGGACACTGAAGCTTTCTTT,CASSEVADTEAFF
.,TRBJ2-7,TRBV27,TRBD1,TGTGCCAGCCGGGGACAGAGCTACGAGCAGTACTTC,CASRGQSYEQYF
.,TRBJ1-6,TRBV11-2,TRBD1,TGTGCCAGCAGCTCCTGGACAGGGAACTCACCCCTCCACTTT,CASSSWTGNSPLHF
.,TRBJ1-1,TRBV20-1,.,TGCAGTGCCGGGAGACTGGAAGCTTTCTTT,CSAGRLEAFF
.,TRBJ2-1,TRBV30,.,TGTGCCTGGAGTGTGGCGAGGGAGCAGTTCTTC,CAWSVAREQFF